Each of the 15 T cell receptor beta chains below was sequenced from the same sample in a study of T-cell reconstitution after alpha-beta-depleted transplantation in children. Unique molecular identifiers were used in preparing the TCRbeta library. Each CDR3 protein gets one entry after TCRdb re-called the PCR reads with MiXCR. Of about 400,000 distinct CDR3 sequences listed, 16% are singletons. Sequences were derived from PBMCs, mostly from graft donor cells, sampled 360 days after TCRalphabeta/CD19-depleted stem cell transplant. Receptors were obtained from a boy under three years old who had a stem cell transplant for Wiskott-Aldrich syndrome, so the T cells may come from the graft donor.

This clonotype was seen only a few times. The chain employs TRBV12-5 and TRBJ2-2, with D perhaps TRBD1 (6 bases). This CDR3 contains 16 residues. Trimming stripped 2 bases from V and 4 bases from J, with 14 bases between. CDR1 LGHNT and CDR2 FRNRAP come from the germline V gene. CDR3 in DNA: TGTGCTAGTGGTTTGCTCAGGGGCGAAGGCACCGGGGAGCTGTTTTTT. Protein product: CASGLLRGEGTGELFF.

In its sample, this clonotype was seen a few times. The chain has TRBV10-3 and TRBJ2-2; the D is unclear. V lost 10 bases, J lost 4 bases, and 16 bases lay in between. The CDR3 runs to 14 residues. Germline-derived CDR1 and CDR2 are ENHRY and SYGVKD. CDR3 residues: CATAELSRTGELFF. CDR3 sequence (DNA): TGTGCCACAGCCGAGTTGAGTCGCACCGGGGAGCTGTTTTTT.

The chain uses TRBV19 and TRBJ2-6; no definite D call. V shed 6 bases and J shed 2 bases, with 14 bases lying between them. CDR1 is LNHDA and CDR2 is SQIVND in the germline V gene (reference sequence). The CDR3 contains 16 residues. CDR3 nucleotides: TGTGCCAGTAGCCAGGTAGTCGCCCCTGGGGCCAACGTCCTGACTTTC. It codes for CASSQVVAPGANVLTF.

This clonotype was observed a handful of times. The rearrangement joins TRBV5-1 to TRBJ2-2; tentatively, D is TRBD1 (6 bases). The germline V gene has CDR1 SGHRS and CDR2 YFSETQ. Deletions cut 0 bases from V and 1 base from J, with 13 bases between. The CDR3 covers 17 residues. This CDR3 is CASSLARDTRNTGELFF. The CDR3 DNA follows: TGCGCCAGCAGCTTGGCACGGGACACGAGGAACACCGGGGAGCTGTTTTTT.

This clonotype appeared a few times. V gene TRBV7-9 combines with J gene TRBJ2-1; 11 bases align to TRBD1. V shed 5 bases and J 3 bases; nucleotides not matched to a gene: 3. Germline CDR1 is SEHNR and CDR2 is FQNEAQ (reference sequence). The length of the CDR3 is 15 residues. This chain's CDR3 is CASSPGTGGYNEQFF. DNA of the CDR3: TGTGCCAGCAGCCCCGGGACAGGGGGCTACAATGAGCAGTTCTTC.

The genes are TRBV20-1 and TRBJ1-1, with D unresolved. There are 10 residues in the CDR3. From germline, CDR1 is DFQATT and CDR2 SNEGSKA (reference sequence). Trimming removed 5 bases from V and 5 bases from J, with 6 bases in between. CDR3 sequence reads: CSAPRTEAFF. CDR3 DNA: TGCAGTGCTCCGAGGACTGAAGCTTTCTTT.

The chain combines TRBV6-2 or TRBV6-3 with TRBJ2-7, with TRBD1 matching 8 bases. The CDR3 totals 13 residues. V lost 7 bases, J lost 2 bases, and 4 bases stayed unmatched. Germline V gene data show CDR1 as MNHEY and CDR2 as SVGEGT. DNA for the CDR3: TGTGCCAGCAATGACAGGGGCCCCTACGAGCAGTACTTC. This sequence encodes CASNDRGPYEQYF.

The table lists this clonotype with many counts. The V call is TRBV2, the J call TRBJ2-1, with D perhaps TRBD1 (6 bases). V lost 2 bases, J lost 0 bases, and 8 bases lay in between. CDR1 and CDR2 (germline): SNHLY, FYNNEI. This CDR3 comprises 15 residues. CDR3 nucleotides: TGTGCCAGCAGTGAAAGGGGGATCTCCTACAATGAGCAGTTCTTC. It encodes CASSERGISYNEQFF.

CDR3 in amino acids: CASSLEQNNEQFF. The CDR3 region has the DNA TGTGCCAGCAGCTTAGAACAGAACAATGAGCAGTTCTTC. J is TRBJ2-1 and V is TRBV11-3, with unresolved D. The CDR3 extends over 13 amino acids. With 0 bases removed from V and 5 bases from J, the gap between germline ends came to 5 bases. Germline CDR1 is SGHNT and CDR2 is YENEEA.

The chain joins TRBV5-1 to TRBJ1-3; no clear D gene. Germline V gene data show CDR1 as SGHRS and CDR2 as YFSETQ. V dropped 0 bases and J dropped 0 bases, with 4 bases sitting between them. The length of the CDR3 is 14 residues. CDR3: CASSLGLSGNTIYF. CDR3 nucleotide sequence: TGCGCCAGCAGCTTGGGACTCTCTGGAAACACCATATATTTT.

CDR3 in amino acids: CASSLYAQGNTEAFF. In DNA form, the CDR3 reads TGTGCCAGCAGTTTATATGCCCAGGGGAACACTGAAGCTTTCTTT. The chain uses TRBV12-3 or TRBV12-4 and TRBJ1-1; D may be TRBD1 (5 bases). The CDR3 has 15 residues. V lost 2 bases and J lost 1, with 11 bases in between.

This clonotype was recorded a few times. This sequence joins TRBV5-1 and TRBJ1-2, with D possibly matching TRBD1 (6 bases). The V and J ends lost 4 bases and 7 bases respectively, with 20 bases between them. This CDR3 contains 15 residues. Germline V gene lookup returns CDR1 SGHRS and CDR2 YFSETQ. The CDR3, as DNA: TGCGCCAGCAGCCTGGAGGGCAGGGGCGAAAGTGGCTACACCTTC. Protein: CASSLEGRGESGYTF.

V gene TRBV11-2 combines with J gene TRBJ2-1; 8 bases line up with TRBD2. The junction had 8 bases not matched to a gene; V was cut back by 1 base and J by 6 bases. The CDR3 consists of 16 residues. The germline CDR1 and CDR2 sequences are SGHAT and FQNNGV. CDR3 region: CASSLVRLAGFNEQFF. The CDR3 nucleotides read TGTGCCAGCAGCTTAGTAAGGCTAGCGGGTTTCAATGAGCAGTTCTTC.

V and J are TRBV19 and TRBJ2-7, with D tentatively TRBD2 (6 bases). Germline V gene data show CDR1 as LNHDA and CDR2 as SQIVND (reference sequence). This CDR3 comprises 17 residues. V was pared by 3 bases and J by 8 bases, with 26 bases between. The CDR3 loop is CASSIEQNGSLSMKQYF. CDR3 sequence (DNA): TGTGCCAGTAGTATTGAGCAGAACGGGAGCCTCTCTATGAAGCAGTACTTC. Full variable domain (rest looked up from reference TRBV19 and TRBJ2-7): DGGITQSPKYLFRKEGQNVTLSCEQNLNHDAMYWYRQDPGQGLRLIYYSQIVNDFQKGDIAEGYSVSREKKESFPLTVTSAQKNPTAFYLCASSIEQNGSLSMKQYFGPGTRLTVT.

The chain carries TRBV6-5 and TRBJ2-7; 9 nucleotides line up with TRBD1. V lost 4 bases and J lost 2; bases outside the gene matches: 6. Germline CDR1 is MNHEY and CDR2 is SVGAGI. The CDR3 is 15 amino acids. CDR3 coding DNA: TGTGCCAGCAGTTCCGGGACAGGGACGCCCTACGAGCAGTACTTC. Translated: CASSSGTGTPYEQYF.